This TCR beta chain was documented in a study of blood T cell repertoires in COVID-19. Study members were between 18 and 89 years old and lived in 24 US regions. Participant-given clinical history determined each cohort assignment. Donors of Cohort 3 who recovered were those that had two negative PCRs, clearance, or symptom resolution. The CDR3 covers 11 residues. Germline lookup yields CDR1 MNHEY and CDR2 SVGEGT. The germline V and J ends were trimmed by 0 bases and 8 bases, with 3 bases remaining between them. The authors' processing: Estimates of nucleated cell counts were drawn from the amplification of reference gene primers. The table came from immunoSEQ multiplex PCR; TCRdb's copy has only in-frame clones and leaves some out. The V and J calls and clone size were taken over from that table, and D and trimming were inferred from the DNA. Among about 200,000 clones listed, around 82% were seen once.

The sequenced material came from PBMCs or T cells enriched from blood (not recorded which). The clonotype was recovered from a man between 35 and 55 years old who had recovered from COVID-19. J is TRBJ2-3 and V is TRBV6-2 or TRBV6-3, with D uncertain. CDR3 nucleotides: TGTGCCAGCAGTTACTCTCTTACGCAGTATTTT. This codes for CASSYSLTQYF.